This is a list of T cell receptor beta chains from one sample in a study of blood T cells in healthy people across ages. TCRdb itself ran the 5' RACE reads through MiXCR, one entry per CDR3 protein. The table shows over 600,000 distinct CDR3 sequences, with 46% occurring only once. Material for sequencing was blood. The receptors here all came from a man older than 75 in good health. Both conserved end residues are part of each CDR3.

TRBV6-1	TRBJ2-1	CASSGALAGGYEQFF
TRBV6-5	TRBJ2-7	CASRTLAGGYEQYF
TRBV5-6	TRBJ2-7	CASSLLGQGFYEQYF
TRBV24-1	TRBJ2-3	CATRGGGLVGTDTQYF
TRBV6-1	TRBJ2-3	CASSETGGTTDTQYF
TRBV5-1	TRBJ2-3	CASSEVPGTIPSTDTQYF
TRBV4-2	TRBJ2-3	CASSPRDISTDTQYF
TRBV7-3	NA	CASGMAVGETQYF
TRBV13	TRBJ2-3	CASSPTGTDTQYF
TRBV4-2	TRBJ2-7	CASSQDGSGRTSYEQYF
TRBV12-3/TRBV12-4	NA	CASRSVGTPEQYF
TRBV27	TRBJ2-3	CASSYIAGADTQYF
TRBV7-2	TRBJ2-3	CASSLGPGEGADTQYF
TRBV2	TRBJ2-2	CASSSHGGRTGELFF
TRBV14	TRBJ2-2	CASSQRQGFTGELFF
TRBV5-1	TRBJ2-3	CASSRQTEPSDTQYF
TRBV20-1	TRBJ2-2	CSANKLGNTGELFF
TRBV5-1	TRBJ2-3	CASSWSSASTDTQYF
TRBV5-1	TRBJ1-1	CASSPAGAATEAFF
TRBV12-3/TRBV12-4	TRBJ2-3	CASSFGTLDTQYF
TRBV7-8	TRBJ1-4	CATQGRSNEKLFF
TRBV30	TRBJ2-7	CAWEPRGRGYEQYF
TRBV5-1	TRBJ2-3	CASRGALGTDTQYF
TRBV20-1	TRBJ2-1	CSADRGLALNEQFF
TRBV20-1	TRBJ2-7	CSARDAAYEQYF
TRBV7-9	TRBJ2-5	CASSFLWSAREQETQYF
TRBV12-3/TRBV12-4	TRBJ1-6	CASSFLGDNSPLHF
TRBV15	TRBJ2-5	CATSPSFPGTEETQYF
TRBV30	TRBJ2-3	CAWSALAVSTDTQYF
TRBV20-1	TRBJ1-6	CSAPEIRYNSPLHF
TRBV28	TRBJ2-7	CASSPFTGGISEQYF
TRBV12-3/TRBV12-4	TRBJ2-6	CASRNSPADWTSGANVLTF
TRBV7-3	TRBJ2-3	CASSLMGGSDTQYF
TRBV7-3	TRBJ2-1	CASSLNGVGEQFF
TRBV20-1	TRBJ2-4	CSVRSLANIQYF
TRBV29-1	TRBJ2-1	CSVEAGRGGYNEQFF
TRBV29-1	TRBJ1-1	CSVEAPGNTEAFF
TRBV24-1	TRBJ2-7	CATGLRDSPSGQYF
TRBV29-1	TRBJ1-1	CSVEPTGGVTEAFF
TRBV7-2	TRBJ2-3	CASRAVDTQYF
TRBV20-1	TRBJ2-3	CSARDSFRKPSTDTQYF
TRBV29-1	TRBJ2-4	CSVEGGTAKNIQYF
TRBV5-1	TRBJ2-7	CASSFGTGAYEQYF
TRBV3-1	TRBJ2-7	CASSQAVQNPYEQYF
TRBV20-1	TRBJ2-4	CSATLHRLAGGGAKNIQYF
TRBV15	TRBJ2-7	CATSRDSGTYNEQYF